This TCR beta chain was obtained from a study of cytomegalovirus exposure and HLA in healthy donors. Broader study findings: The listing of roughly 160 TCR beta chains classed them as cytomegalovirus-associated.

Germline CDR1 reads LNHDA; CDR2 reads SQIVND (reference sequence). V dropped 3 bases and J dropped 6 bases, with 18 bases sitting between them. This CDR3 contains 16 residues. Clones were sequenced by immunoSEQ multiplex PCR, and TCRdb holds only the in-frame ones, with some missing. The table has 100,000 to 150,000 clones, 90% to 96% seen once; the top ten hold less than 2%. Points on this clone: Its antigen remains unidentified.

V usage is TRBV19 and J usage is TRBJ1-5, with D unclear. The sequence was collected from a man between 18 and 29 years old in good health and CMV-seronegative. Sequencing was carried out using PBMCs. The CDR3 region has the DNA TGTGCCAGTAGTATGGGGTCCGGGTACGGGAGTCAGCCCCAGCATTTT. It is translated as CASSMGSGYGSQPQHF. Variable domain in full (rest from reference TRBV19 and TRBJ1-5): DGGITQSPKYLFRKEGQNVTLSCEQNLNHDAMYWYRQDPGQGLRLIYYSQIVNDFQKGDIAEGYSVSREKKESFPLTVTSAQKNPTAFYLCASSMGSGYGSQPQHFGDGTRLSIL.